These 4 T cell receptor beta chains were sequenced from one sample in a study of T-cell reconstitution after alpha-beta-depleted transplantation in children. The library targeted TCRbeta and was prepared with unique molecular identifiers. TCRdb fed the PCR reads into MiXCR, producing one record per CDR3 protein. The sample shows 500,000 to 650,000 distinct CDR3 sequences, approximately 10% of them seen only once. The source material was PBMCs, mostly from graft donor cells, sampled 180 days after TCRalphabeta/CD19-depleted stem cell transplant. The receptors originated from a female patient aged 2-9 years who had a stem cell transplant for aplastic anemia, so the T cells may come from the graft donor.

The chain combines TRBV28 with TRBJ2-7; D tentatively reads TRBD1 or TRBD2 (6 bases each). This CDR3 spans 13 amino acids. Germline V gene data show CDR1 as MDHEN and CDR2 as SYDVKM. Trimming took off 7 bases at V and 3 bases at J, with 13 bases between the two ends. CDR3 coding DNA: TGTGCCAGCACCTCGGGGGACATCTACGAGCAGTACGTC. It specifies CASTSGDIYEQYV.

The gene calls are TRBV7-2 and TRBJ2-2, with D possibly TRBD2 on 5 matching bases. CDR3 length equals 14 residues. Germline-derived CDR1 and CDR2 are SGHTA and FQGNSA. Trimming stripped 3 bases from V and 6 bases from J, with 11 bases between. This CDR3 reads CASSFSGKPGELFF. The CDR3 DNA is TGTGCCAGCAGCTTCAGCGGAAAGCCCGGGGAGCTGTTTTTT.

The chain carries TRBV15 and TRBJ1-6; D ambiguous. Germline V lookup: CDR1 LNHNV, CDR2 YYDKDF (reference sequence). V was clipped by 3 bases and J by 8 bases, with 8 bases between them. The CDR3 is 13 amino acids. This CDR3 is CATSSHEDSPLHF. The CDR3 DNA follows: TGTGCCACCAGCAGTCACGAGGATTCACCCCTCCACTTT.

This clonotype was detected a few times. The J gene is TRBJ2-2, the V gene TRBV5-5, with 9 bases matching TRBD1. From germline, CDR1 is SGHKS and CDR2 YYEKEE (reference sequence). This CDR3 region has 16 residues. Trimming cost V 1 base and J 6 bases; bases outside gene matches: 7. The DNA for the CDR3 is TGTGCCAGCAGCTTGACCGGGACAGGGCGACCCGGGGAGCTGTTTTTT. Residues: CASSLTGTGRPGELFF.